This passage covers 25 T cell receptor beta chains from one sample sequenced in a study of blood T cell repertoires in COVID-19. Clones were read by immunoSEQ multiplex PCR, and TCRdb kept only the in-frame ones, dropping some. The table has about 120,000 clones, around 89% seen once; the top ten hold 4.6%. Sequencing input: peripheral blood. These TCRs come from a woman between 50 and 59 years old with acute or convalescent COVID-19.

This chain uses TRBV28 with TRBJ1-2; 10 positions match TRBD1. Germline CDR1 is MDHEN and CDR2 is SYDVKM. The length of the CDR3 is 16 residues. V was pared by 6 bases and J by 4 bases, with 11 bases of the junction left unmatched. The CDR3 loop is CASSPPGQGNIYGYTF. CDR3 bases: TGTGCCAGCAGCCCCCCGGGACAGGGGAACATCTATGGCTACACCTTC.

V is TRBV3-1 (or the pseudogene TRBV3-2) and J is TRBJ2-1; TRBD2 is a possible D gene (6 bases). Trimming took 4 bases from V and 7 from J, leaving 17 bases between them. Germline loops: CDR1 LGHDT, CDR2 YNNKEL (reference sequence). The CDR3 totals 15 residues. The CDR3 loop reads CASSLTGAWGNEQFF. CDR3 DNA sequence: TGTGCCAGCAGCCTGACGGGAGCATGGGGGAATGAGCAGTTCTTC.

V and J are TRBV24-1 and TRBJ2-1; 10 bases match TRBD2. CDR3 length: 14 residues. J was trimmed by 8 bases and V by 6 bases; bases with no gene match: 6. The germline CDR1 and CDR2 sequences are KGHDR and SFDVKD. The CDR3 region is CATSRLAGVYEQFF. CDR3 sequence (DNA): TGTGCCACCAGTAGGCTAGCGGGAGTGTATGAGCAGTTCTTC.

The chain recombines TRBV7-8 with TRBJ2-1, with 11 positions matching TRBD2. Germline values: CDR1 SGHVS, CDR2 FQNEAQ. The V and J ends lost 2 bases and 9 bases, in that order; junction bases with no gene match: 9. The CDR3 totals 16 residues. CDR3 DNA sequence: TGTGCCAGCAGCTTACCGGGACTAGCGGACTCAGTTGAGCAGTTCTTC. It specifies CASSLPGLADSVEQFF.

Here the CDR3 DNA reads TGTGCCAGCAGCCAAGGGGACAGGCGTCAAGAGACCCAGTACTTC. Its protein is CASSQGDRRQETQYF. This rearrangement joins TRBV3-1 (or the pseudogene TRBV3-2) to TRBJ2-5; 8 positions agree with TRBD1. This CDR3 region has 15 residues. Trimming removed 1 base from V and 2 bases from J; junction bases left unmatched: 3. Germline-derived CDR1 and CDR2 are LGHDT and YNNKEL (reference sequence).

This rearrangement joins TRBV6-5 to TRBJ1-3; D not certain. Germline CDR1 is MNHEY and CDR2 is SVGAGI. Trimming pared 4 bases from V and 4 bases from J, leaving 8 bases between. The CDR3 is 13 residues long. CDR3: CASSSYSGNTIYF. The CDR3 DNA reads TGTGCCAGCAGTTCATACAGCGGAAACACCATATATTTT.

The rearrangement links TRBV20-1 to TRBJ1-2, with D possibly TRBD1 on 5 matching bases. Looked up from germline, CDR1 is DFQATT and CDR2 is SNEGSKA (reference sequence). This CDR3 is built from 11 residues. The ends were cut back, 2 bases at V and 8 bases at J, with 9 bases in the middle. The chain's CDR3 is CSARQGGGYTF. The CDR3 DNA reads TGCAGTGCTAGACAGGGAGGAGGCTACACCTTC.

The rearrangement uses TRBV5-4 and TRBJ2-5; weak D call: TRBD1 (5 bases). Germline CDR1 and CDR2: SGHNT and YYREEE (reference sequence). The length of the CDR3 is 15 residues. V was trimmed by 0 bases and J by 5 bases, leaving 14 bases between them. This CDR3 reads CASSLAGQGRETQYF. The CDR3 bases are TGTGCCAGCAGCTTGGCCGGCCAGGGCAGGGAGACCCAGTACTTC.

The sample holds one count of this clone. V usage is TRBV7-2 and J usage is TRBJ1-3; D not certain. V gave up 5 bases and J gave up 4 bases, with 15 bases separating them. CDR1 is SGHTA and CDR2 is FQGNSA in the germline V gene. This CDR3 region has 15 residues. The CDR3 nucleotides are TGTGCCAGCAGCCCATGGACTCTTACCGGAAACACCATATATTTT. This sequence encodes CASSPWTLTGNTIYF.

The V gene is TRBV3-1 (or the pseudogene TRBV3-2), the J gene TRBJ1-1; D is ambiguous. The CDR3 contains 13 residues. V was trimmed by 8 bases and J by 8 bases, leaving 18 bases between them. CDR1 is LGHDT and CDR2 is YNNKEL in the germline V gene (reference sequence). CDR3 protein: CASEGENSPEAFF. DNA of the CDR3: TGTGCCAGCGAAGGAGAAAACTCCCCCGAAGCTTTCTTT.

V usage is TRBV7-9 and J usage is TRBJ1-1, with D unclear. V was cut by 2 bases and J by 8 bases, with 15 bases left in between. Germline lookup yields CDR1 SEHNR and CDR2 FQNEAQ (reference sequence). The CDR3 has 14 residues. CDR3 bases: TGTGCCAGCAGCTTAATACTAGGCAGATCCGAAGCTTTCTTT. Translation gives CASSLILGRSEAFF.

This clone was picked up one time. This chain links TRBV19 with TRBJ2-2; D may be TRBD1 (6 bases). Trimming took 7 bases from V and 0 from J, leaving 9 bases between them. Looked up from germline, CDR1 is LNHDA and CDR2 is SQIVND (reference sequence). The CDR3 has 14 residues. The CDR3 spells CASIRGTNTGELFF. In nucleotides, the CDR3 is TGTGCCAGTATCAGGGGCACGAACACCGGGGAGCTGTTTTTT.

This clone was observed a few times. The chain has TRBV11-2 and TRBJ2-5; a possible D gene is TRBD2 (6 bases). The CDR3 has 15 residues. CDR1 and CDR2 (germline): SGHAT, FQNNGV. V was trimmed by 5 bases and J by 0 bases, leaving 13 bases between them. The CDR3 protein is CASSNLLAHQETQYF. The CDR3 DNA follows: TGTGCCAGCAGCAACCTACTAGCCCACCAAGAGACCCAGTACTTC.

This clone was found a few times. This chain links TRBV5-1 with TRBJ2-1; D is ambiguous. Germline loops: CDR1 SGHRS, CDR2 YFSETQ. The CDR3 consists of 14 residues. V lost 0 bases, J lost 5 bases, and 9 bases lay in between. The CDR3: CASSLGFENNEQFF. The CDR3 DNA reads TGCGCCAGCAGCTTGGGGTTTGAGAACAATGAGCAGTTCTTC.

The CDR3 bases are TGTGCCAGCAGTTACCGACAGGGATATCAGCCCCAGCATTTT. It codes for CASSYRQGYQPQHF. This chain uses TRBV6-2 or TRBV6-3 with TRBJ1-5, with 7 bases lining up with TRBD1. The CDR3 loop spans 14 amino acids. Germline V gives CDR1 MNHEY, CDR2 SVGEGT. V shed 2 bases, J shed 5 bases, and the junction held 3 bases outside the gene matches.

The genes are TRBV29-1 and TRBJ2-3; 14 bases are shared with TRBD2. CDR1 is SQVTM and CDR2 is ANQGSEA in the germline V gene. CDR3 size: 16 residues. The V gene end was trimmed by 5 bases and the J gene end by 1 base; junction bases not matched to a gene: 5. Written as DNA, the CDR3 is TGCAGCGTTATAGGGACTAGCGGGAGTGGCACAGATACGCAGTATTTT. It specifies CSVIGTSGSGTDTQYF.

The CDR3 DNA reads as TGTGCCAGCAGTTACCCGGGCGGGAGGGCCCTCAATGAGCAGTTCTTC. It codes for CASSYPGGRALNEQFF. The V call is TRBV6-2 or TRBV6-3, the J call TRBJ2-1, with 9 bases fitting TRBD2. There are 16 residues in the CDR3. The V segment lost 2 bases and the J segment 6 bases; nucleotides outside the gene matches: 8. Germline values: CDR1 MNHEY, CDR2 SVGEGT.

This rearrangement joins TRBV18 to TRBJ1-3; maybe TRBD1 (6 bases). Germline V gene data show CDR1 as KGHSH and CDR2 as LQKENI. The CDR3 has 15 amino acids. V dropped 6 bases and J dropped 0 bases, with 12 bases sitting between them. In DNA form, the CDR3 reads TGTGCCAGCTCCCGGGACATAGCCTCTGGAAACACCATATATTTT. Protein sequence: CASSRDIASGNTIYF. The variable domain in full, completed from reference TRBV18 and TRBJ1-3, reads NAGVMQNPRHLVRRRGQEARLRCSPMKGHSHVYWYRQLPEEGLKFMVYLQKENIIDESGMPKERFSAEFPKEGPSILRIQQVVRGDSAAYFCASSRDIASGNTIYFGEGSWLTVV.

CDR3 in amino acids: CASSPRTVLSGNTIYF. CDR3 sequence (DNA): TGTGCCAGCTCACCACGGACAGTCCTCTCTGGAAACACCATATATTTT. V usage is TRBV18 and J usage is TRBJ1-3; D perhaps matches TRBD1 (6 bases). Germline assignment: CDR1 KGHSH and CDR2 LQKENI. This CDR3 has 16 amino acids. Trimming cost V 1 base and J 0 bases, with 10 bases left between them.

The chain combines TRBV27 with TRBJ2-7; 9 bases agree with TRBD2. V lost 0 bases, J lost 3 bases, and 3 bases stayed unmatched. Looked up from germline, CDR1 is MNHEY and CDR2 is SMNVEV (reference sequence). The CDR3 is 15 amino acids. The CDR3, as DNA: TGTGCCAGCAGTTTATCTAGCGGGGGTCTCTACGAGCAGTACTTC. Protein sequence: CASSLSSGGLYEQYF.

CDR3 amino acids: CASTDRQVEQYF. The DNA for the CDR3 is TGTGCCAGCACCGACCGGCAGGTCGAGCAGTACTTC. The chain combines TRBV11-2 with TRBJ2-7; D remains ambiguous. The germline V gene has CDR1 SGHAT and CDR2 FQNNGV. This CDR3 contains 12 residues. V was clipped by 7 bases and J by 6 bases, with 13 bases between them.

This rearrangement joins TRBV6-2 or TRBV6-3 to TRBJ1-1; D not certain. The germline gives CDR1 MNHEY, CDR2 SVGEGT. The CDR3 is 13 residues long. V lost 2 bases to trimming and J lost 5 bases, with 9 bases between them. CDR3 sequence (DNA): TGTGCCAGCAGTTACGGAGGGTCGACTGAAGCTTTCTTT. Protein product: CASSYGGSTEAFF.

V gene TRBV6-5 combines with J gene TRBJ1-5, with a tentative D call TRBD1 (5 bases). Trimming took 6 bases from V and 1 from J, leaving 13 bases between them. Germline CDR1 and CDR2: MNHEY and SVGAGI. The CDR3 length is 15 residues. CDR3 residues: CASSNDGGSNQPQHF. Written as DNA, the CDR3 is TGTGCCAGCAGCAACGACGGGGGAAGCAATCAGCCCCAGCATTTT.

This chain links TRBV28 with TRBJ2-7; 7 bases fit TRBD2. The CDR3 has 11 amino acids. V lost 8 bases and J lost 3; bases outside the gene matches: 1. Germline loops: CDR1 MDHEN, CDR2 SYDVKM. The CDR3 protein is CASGGGYEQYF. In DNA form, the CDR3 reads TGTGCCAGCGGGGGGGGCTACGAGCAGTACTTC.

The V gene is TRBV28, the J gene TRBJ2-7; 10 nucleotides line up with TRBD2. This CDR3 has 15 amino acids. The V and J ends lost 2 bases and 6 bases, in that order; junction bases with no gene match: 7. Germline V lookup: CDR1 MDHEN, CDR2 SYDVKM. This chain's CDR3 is CASSLVASGSSEQYF. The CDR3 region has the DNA TGTGCCAGCAGTTTAGTGGCTAGCGGGAGTAGCGAGCAGTACTTC.